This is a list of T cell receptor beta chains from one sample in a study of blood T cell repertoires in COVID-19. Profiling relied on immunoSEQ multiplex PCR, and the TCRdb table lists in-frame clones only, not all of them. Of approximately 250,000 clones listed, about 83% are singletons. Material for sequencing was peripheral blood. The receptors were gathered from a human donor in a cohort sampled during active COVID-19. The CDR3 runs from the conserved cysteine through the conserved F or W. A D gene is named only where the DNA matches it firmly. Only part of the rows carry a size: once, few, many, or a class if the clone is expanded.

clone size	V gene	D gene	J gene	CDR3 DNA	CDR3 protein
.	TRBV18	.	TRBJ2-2	TGTGCCAGCTCACCAGGGGAGATTGGCACCGGGGAGCTGTTTTTT	CASSPGEIGTGELFF
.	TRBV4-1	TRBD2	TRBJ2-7	TGCGCCAGCAGCCAAGGCCCGGGGACTAGTCACGAGCAGTACTTC	CASSQGPGTSHEQYF
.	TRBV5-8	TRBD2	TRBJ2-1	TGTGCCAGCAGCTTGTCGGGCGGGAGGTATGAGCAGTTCTTC	CASSLSGGRYEQFF
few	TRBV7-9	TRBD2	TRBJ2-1	TGTGCCAGCAGCTTAGCGGGCGGGAGAGGGGATGAGCAGTTCTTC	CASSLAGGRGDEQFF
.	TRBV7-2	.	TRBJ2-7	TGTGCCAGCGCTGTGGGGTCCCAGGGCCCCTACGAGCAGTACTTC	CASAVGSQGPYEQYF
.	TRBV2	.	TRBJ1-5	TGTGCCAGCTGTAGTGGGGGGGGAGACAATCAGCCCCAGCATTTT	CASCSGGGDNQPQHF
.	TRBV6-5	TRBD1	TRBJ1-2	TGTGCCAGCAGCCACAGGGGCGGCTACACCTTC	CASSHRGGYTF
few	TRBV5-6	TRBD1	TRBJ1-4	TGTGCCAGCAGCTTCGGGACAGGGTCTAATGAAAAACTGTTTTTT	CASSFGTGSNEKLFF
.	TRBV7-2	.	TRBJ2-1	TGTGCCAGCCGCGGCGCCGACGTTGAGCAGTTCTTC	CASRGADVEQFF
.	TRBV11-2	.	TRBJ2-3	TGTGCCAGCAGCCTACTTGGGCCGACAGATACGCAGTATTTT	CASSLLGPTDTQYF
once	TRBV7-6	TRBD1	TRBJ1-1	TGTGCCAGCAGCTTAGCAAGGGGGCTTAGGACTGAAGCTTTCTTT	CASSLARGLRTEAFF
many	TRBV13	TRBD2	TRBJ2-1	TGTGCCAGCAGCTTCCCACTAGCGGGGTCCTACAATGAGCAGTTCTTC	CASSFPLAGSYNEQFF
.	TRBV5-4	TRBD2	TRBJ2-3	TGTGCCAGCAGCCCACTAGCGGGCACAGATACGCAGTATTTT	CASSPLAGTDTQYF
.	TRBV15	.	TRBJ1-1	TGTGCCACCAGCAGAACCTGGGAGGTGAACACTGAAGCTTTCTTT	CATSRTWEVNTEAFF
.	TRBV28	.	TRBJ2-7	TGTGCCAGCAGTTTTGACAGGGCGGGATACGAGCAGTACTTC	CASSFDRAGYEQYF
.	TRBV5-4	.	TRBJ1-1	TGTGCCAGCACCCTTGGGGCCTCGGGGGGAGGCTACACTGAAGCTTTCTTT	CASTLGASGGGYTEAFF
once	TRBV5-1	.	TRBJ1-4	TGCGCCAGCAGCTTAACCCTCGGGACATTTGAAAAACTGTTTTTT	CASSLTLGTFEKLFF
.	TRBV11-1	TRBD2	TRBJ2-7	TGTGCCAGCAGCTCGCGACTAGCGGGAACCTACGAGCAGTACTTC	CASSSRLAGTYEQYF
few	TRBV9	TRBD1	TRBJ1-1	TGTGCCAGCAGCGGGATACAGGGGACGAACACTGAAGCTTTCTTT	CASSGIQGTNTEAFF
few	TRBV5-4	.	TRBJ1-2	TGTGCCAGCAGCTTGGACGCCGGTAACTATGGCTACACCTTC	CASSLDAGNYGYTF
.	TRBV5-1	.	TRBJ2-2	TGCGCCAGCAGCTTTGCGGCCGGGGAGCTGTTTTTT	CASSFAAGELFF
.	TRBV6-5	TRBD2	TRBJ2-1	TGTGCCAGCATGGGACTAGCGGTTTACAATGAGCAGTTCTTC	CASMGLAVYNEQFF
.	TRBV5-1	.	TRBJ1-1	TGCGCCAGTGCCGCCGGGTCGATCGCTGAAGCTTTCTTT	CASAAGSIAEAFF
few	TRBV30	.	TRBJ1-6	TGTGCCTGGAGTGTAGGGGCAGGTCATTCACCCCTCCACTTT	CAWSVGAGHSPLHF
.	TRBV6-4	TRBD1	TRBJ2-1	TGTGCCAGCAGTGAAGGGACAGGGGCCTACAATGAGCAGTTCTTC	CASSEGTGAYNEQFF
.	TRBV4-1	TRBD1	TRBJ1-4	TGCGCCAGCACCCGGGAAGGACAGGGATTTGAAAAACTGTTTTTT	CASTREGQGFEKLFF
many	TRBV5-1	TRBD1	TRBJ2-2	TGCGCCAGCAGCGGGACGACAGGGACCGGGGAGCTGTTTTTT	CASSGTTGTGELFF
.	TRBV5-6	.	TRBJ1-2	TGTGCCAGCAGCTTGGTGGGCAGCTACACCTTC	CASSLVGSYTF
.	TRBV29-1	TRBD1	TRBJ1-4	TGCAGCGTTGAAGGGGACAGGGCGGGAATAGCAACTAATGAAAAACTGTTTTTT	CSVEGDRAGIATNEKLFF
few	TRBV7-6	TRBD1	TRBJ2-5	TGTGCCAGCAGCCTCAGGGACAGACAAGAGACCCAGTACTTC	CASSLRDRQETQYF
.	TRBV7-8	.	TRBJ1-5	TGTGCCAGCAGCCGACGGTATAGCAATCAGCCCCAGCATTTT	CASSRRYSNQPQHF
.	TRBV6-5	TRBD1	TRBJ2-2	TGTGCCAGCAGTTTACAGGGGGTAATGAACACCGGGGAGCTGTTTTTT	CASSLQGVMNTGELFF
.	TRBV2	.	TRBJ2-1	TGTGCCAGCAGGAAGCCTATCCACTACAATGAGCAGTTCTTC	CASRKPIHYNEQFF
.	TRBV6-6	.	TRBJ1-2	TGTGCCAGCAGTACTACCGGGATGTCCAACTATGGCTACACCTTC	CASSTTGMSNYGYTF
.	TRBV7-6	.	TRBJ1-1	TGTGCCAGCAGCTTAGGTGGCCCGACGGGCACTGAAGCTTTCTTT	CASSLGGPTGTEAFF
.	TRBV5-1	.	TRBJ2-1	TGCGCCAGCCAGAAACCAAGCTCCTACAATGAGCAGTTCTTC	CASQKPSSYNEQFF
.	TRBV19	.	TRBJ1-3	TGTGCCAGTAGACGATCGACAGAGGCTGGAAACACCATATATTTT	CASRRSTEAGNTIYF
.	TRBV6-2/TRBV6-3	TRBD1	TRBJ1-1	TGTGCCAGCACCCCACAGGGGGCGAGGAGGAATGAAGCTTTCTTT	CASTPQGARRNEAFF
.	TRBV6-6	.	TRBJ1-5	TGTGCCAGCAGTTACTCGACAGAGAATCAGCCCCAGCATTTT	CASSYSTENQPQHF
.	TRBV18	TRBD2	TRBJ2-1	TGTGCCAGCTCACCGCCGGGACTACAGAGGCGAGTAGAGTTCTTC	CASSPPGLQRRVEFF
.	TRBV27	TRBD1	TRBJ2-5	TGTGCCAGCAGTCTTGGACAGGGTCAAGAGACCCAGTACTTC	CASSLGQGQETQYF
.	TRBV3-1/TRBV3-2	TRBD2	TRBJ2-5	TGTGCCAGCAGCCAAGCTAGCGGGGGCCCTCAAGAGACCCAGTACTTC	CASSQASGGPQETQYF
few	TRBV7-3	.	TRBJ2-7	TGTGCCAGCAGCTTAACTGGTCGGTCGGGCGAGCAGTACTTC	CASSLTGRSGEQYF
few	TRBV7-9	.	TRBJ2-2	TGTGCCAGCAGCCAGACATCCGGGGAGCTGTTTTTT	CASSQTSGELFF
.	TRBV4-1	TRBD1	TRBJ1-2	TGCGCCAGCAGCGGGGACAGGGGCCTGGCCGGCTACACCTTC	CASSGDRGLAGYTF
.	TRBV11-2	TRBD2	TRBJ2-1	TGTGCCAGCAGCCCCGTAGCGGGAGGGGTTCGCAATGAGCAGTTCTTC	CASSPVAGGVRNEQFF
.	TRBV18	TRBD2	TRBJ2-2	TGTGCCAGCTCCCCGACTAGCGGGAGAGCCACCGGGGAGCTGTTTTTT	CASSPTSGRATGELFF
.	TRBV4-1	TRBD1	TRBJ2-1	TGCGCCAGCAGCCAAGGACCAGGGGGCGCGGGCTACAATGAGCAGTTCTTC	CASSQGPGGAGYNEQFF
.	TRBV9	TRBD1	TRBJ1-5	TGTGCCAGCAGCGTGACAGGGACCGATCAGCCCCAGCATTTT	CASSVTGTDQPQHF
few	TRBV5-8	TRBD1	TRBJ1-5	TGTGCCAGCAGCTTTAGCACCGGGACAGGGGATCAGCCCCAGCATTTT	CASSFSTGTGDQPQHF
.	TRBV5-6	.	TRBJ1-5	TGTGCCAGCAGCTTCTATACTAATAACTATCAGCCCCAGCATTTT	CASSFYTNNYQPQHF
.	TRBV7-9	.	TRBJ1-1	TGTGCCAGCAGCCCGTATATCGACAGAGCTTACACTGAAGCTTTCTTT	CASSPYIDRAYTEAFF
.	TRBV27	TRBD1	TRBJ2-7	TGTGCCAGCAGTTCCCCAACTAGGGGGCACTACGAGCAGTACTTC	CASSSPTRGHYEQYF
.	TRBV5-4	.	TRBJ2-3	TGTGCCAGCAGCTGGGGCCTGAATCAGCAGTATTTT	CASSWGLNQQYF
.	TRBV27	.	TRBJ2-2	TGTGCCAGCAGTTTAGCCAGGGCTAACACCGGGGAGCTGTTTTTT	CASSLARANTGELFF
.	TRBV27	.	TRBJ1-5	TGTGCCAGCAGTTTATCCGCGGGGGATCAGCCCCAGCATTTT	CASSLSAGDQPQHF
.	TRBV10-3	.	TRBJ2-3	TGTGCCATCAGTCCAGGGGAGTGGGCAGATACGCAGTATTTT	CAISPGEWADTQYF
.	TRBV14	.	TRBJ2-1	TGTGCCAGCAGCCAAGATTATCGGGTCGCCTACAATGAGCAGTTCTTC	CASSQDYRVAYNEQFF
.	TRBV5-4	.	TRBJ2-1	TGTGCCAGCAGCTTGGGGGCCCGGGGGGCATCGAATGAGCAGTTCTTC	CASSLGARGASNEQFF